This entry describes one T cell receptor beta chain. The target antigen is unknown. These data are taken from a study of monozygotic twins with inflammatory bowel disease. The CDR3 has 14 residues. Germline CDR1 is LNHDA and CDR2 is SQIVND (reference sequence). For every sample, eight separate reactions were used to make cDNA. TCRdb reprocessed the 5' RACE reads; each CDR3 protein has one entry and no DNA is given. The sample has a few hundred thousand distinct CDR3 sequences. The blood volume drawn from each donor was around 2.6 ml. Whole-study results and caveats: Patients with IBD had less TCRbeta diversity (inverse Simpson) than their healthy co-twins.

The V and J genes are TRBV19 and TRBJ1-2; TCRdb's D gene call, TRBD1, goes unchecked for lack of DNA. The TCR originated in a human donor with ulcerative colitis or Crohn's disease, or a healthy co-twin of an affected twin (not recorded which). The sequencing sample was made of blood. This chain's CDR3 is CASRDGQGFDGYTF.